The present TCR beta chain was sequenced within a study of graft-versus-host responses after intestinal transplantation. Study-wide context: Transplants given to recipients were multivisceral, liver-intestinal, or isolated intestinal. Once they had received anti-thymocyte globulin induction, all recipients took tacrolimus and steroids for approximately 3 years.

With respect to this clone: What it recognizes is unknown.

The CDR3 has 13 residues. With 7 bases clipped from V and 9 bases from J, the junction kept 4 bases outside the gene matches. The germline V gene has CDR1 MNHEY and CDR2 SMNVEV (reference sequence). Clones were read by immunoSEQ multiplex PCR, and TCRdb kept only the in-frame ones, dropping some. The profile shows about 110,000 clones, 93% of them singletons. The receptor was derived from a human donor who received an intestinal transplant. The chain employs TRBV27 and TRBJ2-1; 12 bases align to TRBD2. This material consisted of unstimulated CD8+ T cells sorted from spleen or lymph node cells, taken before intestinal transplant. The CDR3 loop is CASTSGRASEQFF. The CDR3 nucleotides read TGTGCCAGCACTAGCGGGAGGGCCTCTGAGCAGTTCTTC.